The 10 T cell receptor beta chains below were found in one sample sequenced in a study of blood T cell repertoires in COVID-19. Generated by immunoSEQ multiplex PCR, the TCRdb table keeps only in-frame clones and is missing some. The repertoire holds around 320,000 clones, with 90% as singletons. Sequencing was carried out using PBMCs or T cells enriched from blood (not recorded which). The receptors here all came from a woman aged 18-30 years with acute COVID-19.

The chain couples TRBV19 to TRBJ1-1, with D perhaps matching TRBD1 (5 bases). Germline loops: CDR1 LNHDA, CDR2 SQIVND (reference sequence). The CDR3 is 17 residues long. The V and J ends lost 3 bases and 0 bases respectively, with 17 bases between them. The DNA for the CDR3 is TGTGCCAGTAGTATTCGGCTAGGGGCTTATATGAACACTGAAGCTTTCTTT. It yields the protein CASSIRLGAYMNTEAFF.

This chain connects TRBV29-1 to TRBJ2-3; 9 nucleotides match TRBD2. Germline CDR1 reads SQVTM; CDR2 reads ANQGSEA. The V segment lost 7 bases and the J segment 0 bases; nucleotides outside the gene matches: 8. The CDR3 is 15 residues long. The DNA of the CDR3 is TGCAGCGCCCCCTTAGCGGGGGTCAGCACAGATACGCAGTATTTT. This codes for CSAPLAGVSTDTQYF.

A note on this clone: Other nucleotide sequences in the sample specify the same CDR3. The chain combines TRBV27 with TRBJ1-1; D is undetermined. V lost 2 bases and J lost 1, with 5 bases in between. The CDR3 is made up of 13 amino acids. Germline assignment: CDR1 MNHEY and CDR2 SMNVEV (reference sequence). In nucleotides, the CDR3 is TGTGCCAGCAGTTTACGGGGGAACACTGAAGCTTTCTTT. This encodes CASSLRGNTEAFF.

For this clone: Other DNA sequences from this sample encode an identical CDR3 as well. CDR3 sequence reads: CASSLTGTNTGELFF. CDR3 in DNA: TGTGCCAGCAGCCTGACAGGAACGAACACCGGGGAGCTGTTTTTT. The chain carries TRBV11-2 and TRBJ2-2, with D possibly being TRBD1 (6 bases). The CDR3 has 15 residues. V was pared by 5 bases and J by 0 bases, with 10 bases between. Per the germline V gene, CDR1 is SGHAT and CDR2 is FQNNGV.

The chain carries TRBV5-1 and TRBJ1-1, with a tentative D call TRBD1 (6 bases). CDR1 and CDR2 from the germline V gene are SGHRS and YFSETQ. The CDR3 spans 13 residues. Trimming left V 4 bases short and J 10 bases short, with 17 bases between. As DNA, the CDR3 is TGCGCCAGCAGCGTAGGGACACCTCCTGGAGCTTTCTTT. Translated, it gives CASSVGTPPGAFF.

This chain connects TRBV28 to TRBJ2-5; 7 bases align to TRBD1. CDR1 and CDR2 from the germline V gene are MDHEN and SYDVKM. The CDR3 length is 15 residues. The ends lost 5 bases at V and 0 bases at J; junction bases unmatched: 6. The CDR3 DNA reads TGTGCCAGCAGTCCGTCGGGACAGTACCAAGAGACCCAGTACTTC. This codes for CASSPSGQYQETQYF.

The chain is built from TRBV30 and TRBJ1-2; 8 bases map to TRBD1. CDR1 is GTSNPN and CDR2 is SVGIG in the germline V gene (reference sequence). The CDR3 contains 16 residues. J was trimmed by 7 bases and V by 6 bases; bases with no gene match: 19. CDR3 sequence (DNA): TGTGCCTGCCCTAGGGGACAGGACTTCCCCGCCCTTGGCTACACCTTC. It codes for CACPRGQDFPALGYTF.

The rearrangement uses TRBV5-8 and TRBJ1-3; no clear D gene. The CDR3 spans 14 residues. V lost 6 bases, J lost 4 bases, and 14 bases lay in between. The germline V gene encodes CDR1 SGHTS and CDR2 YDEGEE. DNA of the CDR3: TGTGCCAGCAAAAGACGCGGGGAAGGAAACACCATATATTTT. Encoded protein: CASKRRGEGNTIYF.

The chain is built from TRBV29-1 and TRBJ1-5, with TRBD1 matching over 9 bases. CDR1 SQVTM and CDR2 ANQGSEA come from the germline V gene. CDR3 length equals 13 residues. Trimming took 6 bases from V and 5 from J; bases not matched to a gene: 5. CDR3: CSVGTGIDQPQHF. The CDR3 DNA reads TGCAGCGTCGGGACAGGGATTGATCAGCCCCAGCATTTT.

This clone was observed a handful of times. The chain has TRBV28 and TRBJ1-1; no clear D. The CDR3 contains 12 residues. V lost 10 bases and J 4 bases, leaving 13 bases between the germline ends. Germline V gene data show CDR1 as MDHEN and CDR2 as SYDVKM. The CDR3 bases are TGTGCCACCAACGGGGAACGCACTGAAGCTTTCTTT. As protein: CATNGERTEAFF. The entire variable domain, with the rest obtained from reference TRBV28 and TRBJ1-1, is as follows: DVKVTQSSRYLVKRTGEKVFLECVQDMDHENMFWYRQDPGLGLRLIYFSYDVKMKEKGDIPEGYSVSREKKERFSLILESASTNQTSMYLCATNGERTEAFFGQGTRLTVV.